Sequencing of this T cell receptor (beta chain) was carried out in a study of shared clonotypes between healthy human individuals. Study conclusions and caveats: Memory subsets generally showed lower estimated richness than naive subsets. Genetic and exposure-history diversity was limited by the few donors. It was expected that sequencing depth would affect clonotype sharing among donors.

Assay: immunoSEQ multiplex PCR; the TCRdb copy retains only in-frame clones and omits some. The data show some 2.3 million clones, approximately 95% seen once. Looked up from germline, CDR1 is MGHRA and CDR2 is YSYEKL. There are 15 residues in the CDR3. V shed 2 bases, J shed 4 bases, and the junction held 5 bases outside the gene matches. Donation came from healthy HIV-negative adults that had no recent acute infections or vaccinations. Of note for this clone: Its antigen is not identified.

The chain combines TRBV4-1 with TRBJ1-3; 7 bases agree with TRBD1. The clonotype comes from a young man in good health. Some clones in this sample may be carry-over from other donors' samples. The material sequenced was naive CD4+ T cells from PBMCs. The subset was: CD45RA+ positively selected. The CDR3 DNA sequence: TGCGCCAGCAGCCAACCCAGACAGGGAGGAAACACCATATATTTT. Translated: CASSQPRQGGNTIYF.